One and the same sample provided the 10 T cell receptor beta chains below, sequenced in a study of T cells after yellow fever vaccination. TCRdb re-called the 5' RACE reads with MiXCR, one entry per CDR3 protein. The profile shows 450,000 to 600,000 distinct CDR3 sequences, roughly a sixth of them singletons. Source: PBMCs, taken 4 to 6 days after the first yellow fever vaccination. The receptors here all came from a man aged 18 to 30 who received the YFV17D yellow fever vaccine.

This clonotype was detected only a few times. The chain joins TRBV5-4 to TRBJ2-5, with D possibly matching TRBD2 (7 bases). CDR1 SGHNT and CDR2 YYREEE come from the germline V gene (reference sequence). V lost 4 bases, J lost 4 bases, and 17 bases lay in between. CDR3 length equals 15 residues. The CDR3 loop is CASSPSLGGGETQYF. The CDR3 DNA is TGTGCCAGCAGCCCCTCATTAGGGGGGGGAGAGACCCAGTACTTC.

Many counts were recorded for this clonotype. V is TRBV7-9 and J is TRBJ1-3; unclear D gene. The CDR3 has 13 residues. CDR1 SEHNR and CDR2 FQNEAQ come from the germline V gene (reference sequence). Trimming took 3 bases from V and 0 from J, leaving 3 bases between them. Here the CDR3 DNA reads TGTGCCAGCAGCTTGGACTCTGGAAACACCATATATTTT. Amino acid sequence: CASSLDSGNTIYF.

This sequence joins TRBV14 and TRBJ2-4, with D tentatively TRBD2 (7 bases). The ends were cut back, 1 base at V and 3 bases at J, with 19 bases in the middle. Germline values: CDR1 SGHDN, CDR2 FVKESK. The CDR3 sequence is 18 residues long. CDR3 sequence: CASSQGGGGRGGKNIQYF. In DNA form, the CDR3 reads TGTGCCAGCAGCCAAGGAGGGGGGGGGCGAGGAGGCAAAAACATTCAGTACTTC.

The chain links TRBV12-3 or TRBV12-4 to TRBJ2-5; a possible D gene is TRBD1 (7 bases). V was clipped by 3 bases and J by 4 bases, with 18 bases between them. The CDR3 has 16 amino acids. Written as DNA, the CDR3 is TGTGCCAGCAGTTTGGGGCCAGGGGGGACGGGAGAGACCCAGTACTTC. Translation gives CASSLGPGGTGETQYF.

V usage is TRBV7-8 and J usage is TRBJ1-6, with D uncertain. CDR3 length: 13 amino acids. Trimming left V 6 bases short and J 5 bases short, with 8 bases between. CDR1 and CDR2 (germline): SGHVS, FQNEAQ. CDR3 region: CASSDRNNSPLHF. Written as DNA, the CDR3 is TGTGCCAGCAGTGACCGGAATAATTCACCCCTCCACTTT.

The chain carries TRBV5-1 and TRBJ2-2; D gene uncertain. V dropped 2 bases and J dropped 1 base, with 6 bases sitting between them. This CDR3 comprises 14 residues. Per germline, CDR1 SGHRS and CDR2 YFSETQ. The CDR3, as DNA: TGCGCCAGCAGCTTAGCCTGGAACACCGGGGAGCTGTTTTTT. Translated: CASSLAWNTGELFF.

In this sample, this clonotype turned up many times. This sequence joins TRBV10-3 and TRBJ2-5, with D tentatively TRBD1 (5 bases). This CDR3 is built from 13 residues. V gave up 4 bases and J gave up 3 bases, with 9 bases separating them. The germline V gene encodes CDR1 ENHRY and CDR2 SYGVKD. The CDR3: CAISGTGKETQYF. In DNA form, the CDR3 reads TGTGCCATCAGTGGTACAGGCAAAGAGACCCAGTACTTC.

The rearrangement links TRBV3-1 to TRBJ2-2; 8 bases line up with TRBD1. The V gene end was trimmed by 6 bases and the J gene end by 7 bases; junction bases not matched to a gene: 4. This CDR3 region has 13 residues. The germline gives CDR1 LGHDT, CDR2 YNNKEL (reference sequence). CDR3 amino acids: CASRPTGGGELFF. Here the CDR3 DNA reads TGTGCCAGCAGGCCTACAGGGGGCGGGGAGCTGTTTTTT.

The chain couples TRBV20-1 to TRBJ2-5; D is unclear. Trimming removed 5 bases from V and 2 bases from J, with 3 bases in between. Germline V lookup: CDR1 DFQATT, CDR2 SNEGSKA (reference sequence). The CDR3 contains 10 residues. The CDR3 nucleotides read TGCAGTGCTTCACAAGAGACCCAGTACTTC. Translation: CSASQETQYF.

CDR3 bases: TGTGCCAGCAGTGACCGGGACAGGGCCGTGGCGCAGTATTTT. This encodes CASSDRDRAVAQYF. The V call is TRBV6-2 or TRBV6-3, the J call TRBJ2-3; 9 positions match TRBD1. The CDR3 is 14 amino acids. Unmatched junction bases numbered 10, after V lost 5 bases and J lost 10 bases. CDR1 and CDR2 from the germline V gene are MNHEY and SVGEGT.